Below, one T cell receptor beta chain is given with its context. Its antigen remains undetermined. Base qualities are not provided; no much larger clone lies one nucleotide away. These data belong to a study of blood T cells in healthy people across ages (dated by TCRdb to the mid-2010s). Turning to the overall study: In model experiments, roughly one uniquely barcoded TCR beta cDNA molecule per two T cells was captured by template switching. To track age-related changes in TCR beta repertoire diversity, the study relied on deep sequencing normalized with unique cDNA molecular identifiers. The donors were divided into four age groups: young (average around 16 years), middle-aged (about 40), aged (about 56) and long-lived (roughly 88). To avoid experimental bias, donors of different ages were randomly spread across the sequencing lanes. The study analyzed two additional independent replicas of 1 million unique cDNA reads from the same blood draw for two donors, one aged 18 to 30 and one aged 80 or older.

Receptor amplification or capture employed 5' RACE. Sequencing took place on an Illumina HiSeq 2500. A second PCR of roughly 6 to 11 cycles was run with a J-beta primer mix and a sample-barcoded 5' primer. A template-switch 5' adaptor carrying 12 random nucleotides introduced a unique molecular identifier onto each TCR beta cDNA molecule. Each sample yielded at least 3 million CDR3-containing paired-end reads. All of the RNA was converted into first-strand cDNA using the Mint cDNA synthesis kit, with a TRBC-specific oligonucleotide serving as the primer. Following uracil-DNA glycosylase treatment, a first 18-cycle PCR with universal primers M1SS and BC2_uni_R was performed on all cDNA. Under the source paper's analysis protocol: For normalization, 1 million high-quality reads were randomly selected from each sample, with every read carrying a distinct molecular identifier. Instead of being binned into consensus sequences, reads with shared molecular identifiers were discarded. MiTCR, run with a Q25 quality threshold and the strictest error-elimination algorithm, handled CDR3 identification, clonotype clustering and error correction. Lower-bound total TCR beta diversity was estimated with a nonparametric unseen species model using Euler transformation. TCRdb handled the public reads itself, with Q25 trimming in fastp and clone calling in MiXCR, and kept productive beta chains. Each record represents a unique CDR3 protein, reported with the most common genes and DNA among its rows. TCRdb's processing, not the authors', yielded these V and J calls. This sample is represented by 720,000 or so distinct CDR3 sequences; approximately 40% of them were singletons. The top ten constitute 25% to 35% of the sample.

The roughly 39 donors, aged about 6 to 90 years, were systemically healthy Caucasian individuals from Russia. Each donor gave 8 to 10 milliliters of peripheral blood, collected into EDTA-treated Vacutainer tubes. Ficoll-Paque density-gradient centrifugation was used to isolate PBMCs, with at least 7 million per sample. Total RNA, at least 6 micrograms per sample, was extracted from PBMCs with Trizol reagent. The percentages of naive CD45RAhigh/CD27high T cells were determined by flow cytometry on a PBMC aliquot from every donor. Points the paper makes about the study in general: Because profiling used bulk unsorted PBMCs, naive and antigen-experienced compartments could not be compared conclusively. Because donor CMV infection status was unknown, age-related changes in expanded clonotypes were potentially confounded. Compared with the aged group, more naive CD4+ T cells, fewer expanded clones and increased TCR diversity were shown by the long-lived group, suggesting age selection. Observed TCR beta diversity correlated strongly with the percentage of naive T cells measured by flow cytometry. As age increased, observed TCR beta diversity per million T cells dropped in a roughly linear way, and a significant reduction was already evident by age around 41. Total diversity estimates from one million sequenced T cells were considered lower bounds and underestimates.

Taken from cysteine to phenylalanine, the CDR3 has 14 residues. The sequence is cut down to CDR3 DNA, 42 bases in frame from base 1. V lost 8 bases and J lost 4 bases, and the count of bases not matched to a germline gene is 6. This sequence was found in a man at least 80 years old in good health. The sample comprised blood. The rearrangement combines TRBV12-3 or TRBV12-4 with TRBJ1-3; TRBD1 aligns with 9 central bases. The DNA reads TGTGCCAGCGAAGCCGGGACAGGGGGAAACACCATATATTTT. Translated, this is CASEAGTGGNTIYF.